The 16 T cell receptor beta chains presented below share a single source sample, sequenced in a study of T cell repertoires in cytomegalovirus infection. Their cognate antigens are unknown. TCRdb re-called the reads through MiXCR, storing one row per CDR3 protein. Altogether approximately 1,000,000 distinct CDR3 sequences are present, approximately 32% being singletons, with the ten largest covering around an eighth. The sample consisted of cultured CD8+ T cells from PBMCs, taken from culture after CMV antigen stimulation. These receptors originate from a human donor in good health (CMV status not recorded). Some clones in this sample may be carry-over from other donors' samples.

This clonotype occurred many times. The chain couples TRBV7-9 to TRBJ1-2; D not resolved. Germline CDR1 SEHNR, CDR2 FQNEAQ (reference sequence). V lost 1 base to trimming and J lost 4 bases, with 7 bases between them. The CDR3 is 13 residues long. The CDR3 loop reads CASSLGQLYGYTF. CDR3 nucleotides: TGTGCCAGCAGCTTAGGCCAGCTCTATGGCTACACCTTC.

In this sample, this clonotype turned up a few times. The chain is built from TRBV4-1 and TRBJ2-1, with D tentatively TRBD1 or TRBD2 (6 bases each). V lost 4 bases, J lost 7 bases, and 17 bases lay in between. This CDR3 is built from 15 residues. Per the germline V gene, CDR1 is MGHRA and CDR2 is YSYEKL. CDR3 sequence reads: CASSLEGGRPNEQFF. CDR3 nucleotides: TGCGCCAGCAGCCTGGAGGGGGGAAGACCAAATGAGCAGTTCTTC.

The CDR3 protein is CASSYRGGKIEAFF. In DNA form, the CDR3 reads TGTGCCAGCAGTTACAGGGGCGGCAAGATTGAAGCTTTCTTT. The chain has TRBV6-2 or TRBV6-3 and TRBJ1-1, with D possibly being TRBD1 (5 bases). The CDR3 spans 14 residues. Germline CDR1 MNHEY, CDR2 SVGEGT. V was clipped by 2 bases and J by 7 bases, with 14 bases between them.

This clonotype was counted a few times. CDR3 sequence (DNA): TGTGCCAGCATTCCGGGACAGGGTGGCGGCTACACCTTC. Its protein is CASIPGQGGGYTF. The chain uses TRBV7-9 and TRBJ1-2; 9 bases align to TRBD1. The CDR3 spans 13 residues. Unmatched junction bases numbered 8, after V lost 7 bases and J lost 8 bases. CDR1 and CDR2 (germline): SEHNR, FQNEAQ (reference sequence). Drawing the rest from reference TRBV7-9 and TRBJ1-2, the complete variable domain is DTGVSQNPRHKITKRGQNVTFRCDPISEHNRLYWYRQTLGQGPEFLTYFQNEAQLEKSRLLSDRFSAERPKGSFSTLEIQRTEQGDSAMYLCASIPGQGGGYTFGSGTRLTVV.

This clonotype was counted between two and nine times. The chain has TRBV7-9 and TRBJ2-5, with D tentatively TRBD2 (5 bases). Germline V gene data show CDR1 as SEHNR and CDR2 as FQNEAQ (reference sequence). V lost 5 bases and J 4 bases, leaving 17 bases between the germline ends. The CDR3 loop spans 15 amino acids. CDR3 region: CASSTAGLLAETQYF. CDR3 bases: TGTGCCAGCAGCACCGCTGGCTTGCTAGCAGAGACCCAGTACTTC.

The chain recombines TRBV5-1 with TRBJ2-3; the match to TRBD2 covers 16 bases. The J segment lost 3 bases and the V segment lost 9 bases, leaving 10 bases of the junction unmatched. From germline, CDR1 is SGHRS and CDR2 YFSETQ. The CDR3 has 17 residues. DNA of the CDR3: TGCGCCACCCGGGGGACTAGCGGGGGGGCCGGAACAGATACGCAGTATTTT. It specifies CATRGTSGGAGTDTQYF.

The CDR3 protein is CASSSGVGPFYEQYF. CDR3 nucleotides: TGTGCCAGCAGCTCCGGGGTAGGCCCCTTTTACGAGCAGTACTTC. The chain uses TRBV7-9 and TRBJ2-7; a weak D match, TRBD2 (5 bases). Deletions cut 4 bases from V and 4 bases from J, with 17 bases between. Germline CDR1 is SEHNR and CDR2 is FQNEAQ (reference sequence). The CDR3 is 15 amino acids.

This clonotype was seen more than once but under ten times. The V and J genes are TRBV6-1 and TRBJ2-7, with D possibly being TRBD2 (6 bases). V shed 2 bases and J shed 0 bases, with 8 bases lying between them. Germline V gene data show CDR1 as MNHNS and CDR2 as SASEGT. The CDR3 consists of 14 residues. CDR3 amino acids: CASSEYSGSYEQYV. The CDR3 DNA is TGTGCCAGCAGTGAATATAGCGGCTCCTACGAGCAGTACGTC.

This clonotype was seen only a few times. CDR3 in DNA: TGTGCCAGCAGTCCTCCCGTGGGGGACCGTTCCTACGAGCAGTACTTC. Encoded protein: CASSPPVGDRSYEQYF. The J gene is TRBJ2-7, the V gene TRBV7-9; possibly TRBD1 or TRBD2 for D (5 bases each). The V end was cut by 6 bases, the J end by 1 base, with 19 bases between. The CDR3 runs 16 residues. Germline CDR1 and CDR2: SEHNR and FQNEAQ (reference sequence). Together with reference TRBV7-9 and TRBJ2-7, the CDR3 gives the full variable domain: DTGVSQNPRHKITKRGQNVTFRCDPISEHNRLYWYRQTLGQGPEFLTYFQNEAQLEKSRLLSDRFSAERPKGSFSTLEIQRTEQGDSAMYLCASSPPVGDRSYEQYFGPGTRLTVT.

This chain uses TRBV7-6 with TRBJ1-4, with a tentative D call TRBD1 (6 bases). This CDR3 is 13 amino acids long. From germline, CDR1 is SGHVS and CDR2 FNYEAQ. V was shortened by 4 bases and J by 8 bases, with 11 bases between the two germline ends. The CDR3 is CASSSQGGEKLFF. The CDR3 DNA reads as TGTGCCAGCAGCTCACAGGGAGGCGAAAAACTGTTTTTT.

The chain uses TRBV27 and TRBJ1-5; maybe TRBD1 (6 bases). V lost 6 bases and J lost 7, with 10 bases in between. Germline CDR1 reads MNHEY; CDR2 reads SMNVEV (reference sequence). The CDR3 has 12 amino acids. The CDR3 DNA follows: TGTGCCAGCAGCTTCGGGACACAGCCCCAGCATTTT. Residues: CASSFGTQPQHF.

The chain is built from TRBV19 and TRBJ2-2, with a weak D call TRBD1 (5 bases). Germline V gene sequence: CDR1 LNHDA, CDR2 SQIVND (reference sequence). Trimming removed 5 bases at V and 4 bases at J, with 11 bases between. The CDR3 loop spans 14 amino acids. CDR3 region: CASSPGWSTGELFF. The CDR3 bases are TGTGCCAGTAGTCCAGGGTGGAGCACCGGGGAGCTGTTTTTT.

V and J are TRBV13 and TRBJ2-1; D remains ambiguous. With 5 bases removed from V and 9 bases from J, the gap between germline ends came to 8 bases. The CDR3 is 11 amino acids. CDR1 PRHDT and CDR2 FYEKMQ come from the germline V gene (reference sequence). The CDR3 sequence: CASSETAEQFF. CDR3 bases: TGTGCCAGCAGCGAAACGGCTGAGCAGTTCTTC.

A few counts support this clonotype. The chain joins TRBV2 to TRBJ2-3; 11 positions agree with TRBD2. The V gene end was trimmed by 6 bases and the J gene end by 3 bases; junction bases not matched to a gene: 14. Germline loops: CDR1 SNHLY, CDR2 FYNNEI. The CDR3 has 18 amino acids. In DNA form, the CDR3 reads TGTGCCAGCAGGATTAGCGGGGGGGCCCCCTCCGCAACAGATACGCAGTATTTT. This sequence encodes CASRISGGAPSATDTQYF.

Turning to this clonotype: A much larger clone sits a single nucleotide away, making a read error possible. V is TRBV7-2 and J is TRBJ2-3, with D possibly TRBD1 on 6 matching bases. V was cut by 2 bases and J by 3 bases, with 9 bases left in between. The CDR3 length is 14 residues. CDR1 SGHTA and CDR2 FQGNSA come from the germline V gene. CDR3 DNA: TGTGCCAGCAGCTTACTGGGGACAACAGATACGCAGTATTTT. This codes for CASSLLGTTDTQYF.

This sequence joins TRBV6-2 or TRBV6-3 and TRBJ2-1; the match to TRBD2 covers 8 bases. With V trimmed by 4 bases and J by 9 bases, 2 bases remained unmatched. The CDR3 runs to 12 residues. CDR1 MNHEY and CDR2 SVGEGT come from the germline V gene. DNA for the CDR3: TGTGCCAGCAGTTTCGGGAGGGTTGAGCAGTTCTTC. Amino acid sequence: CASSFGRVEQFF.